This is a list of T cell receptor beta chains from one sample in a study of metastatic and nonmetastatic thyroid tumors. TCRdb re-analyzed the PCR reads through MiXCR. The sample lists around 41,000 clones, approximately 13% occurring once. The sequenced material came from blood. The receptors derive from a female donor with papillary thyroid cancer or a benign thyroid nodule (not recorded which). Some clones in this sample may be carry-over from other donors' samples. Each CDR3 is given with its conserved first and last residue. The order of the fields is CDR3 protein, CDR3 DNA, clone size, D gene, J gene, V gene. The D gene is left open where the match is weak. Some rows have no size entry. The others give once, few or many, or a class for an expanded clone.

CDR3 protein: CATSTRRGGRYGYTF; CDR3 DNA: TGTGCCACCAGCACCCGCCGGGGAGGGCGATATGGCTACACCTTC; clone size: many; D gene: .; J gene: TRBJ1-2; V gene: TRBV15
CDR3 protein: CASSEEGQGKRHF; CDR3 DNA: TGTGCCAGCAGTGAAGAAGGACAGGGAAAAAGGCACTTC; clone size: .; D gene: TRBD1; J gene: TRBJ2-5; V gene: TRBV6-1
CDR3 protein: CASSISVANTEAFF; CDR3 DNA: TGTGCCAGCAGTATCTCAGTGGCGAACACTGAAGCTTTCTTT; clone size: many; D gene: .; J gene: TRBJ1-1; V gene: TRBV28
CDR3 protein: CASGSTGGGYGYTF; CDR3 DNA: TGTGCCAGCGGATCGACAGGGGGCGGCTATGGCTACACCTTC; clone size: many; D gene: TRBD1; J gene: TRBJ1-2; V gene: TRBV2
CDR3 protein: CASSWERGYGYTF; CDR3 DNA: TGTGCCAGCAGTTGGGAAAGGGGCTATGGCTACACCTTC; clone size: many; D gene: .; J gene: TRBJ1-2; V gene: TRBV12-3/TRBV12-4
CDR3 protein: CASSQTGAAGELFF; CDR3 DNA: TGCGCCAGCAGCCAAACGGGGGCCGCGGGGGAGCTGTTTTTT; clone size: few; D gene: .; J gene: TRBJ2-2; V gene: TRBV4-1
CDR3 protein: CASSLSGAFTGELFF; CDR3 DNA: TGCGCCAGCAGCTTAAGCGGGGCGTTCACCGGGGAGCTGTTTTTT; clone size: many; D gene: TRBD2; J gene: TRBJ2-2; V gene: TRBV5-1
CDR3 protein: CAVSDREGGELFF; CDR3 DNA: TGTGCCGTATCGGACAGGGAGGGCGGGGAGCTGTTTTTT; clone size: .; D gene: .; J gene: TRBJ2-2; V gene: TRBV30
CDR3 protein: CASSRRAVPEGYSNQPQHF; CDR3 DNA: TGTGCCAGCAGTCGGAGAGCGGTCCCCGAGGGGTATAGCAATCAGCCCCAGCATTTT; clone size: many; D gene: .; J gene: TRBJ1-5; V gene: TRBV6-6
CDR3 protein: CSVEPGDRGAHTQYF; CDR3 DNA: TGCAGTGTCGAACCTGGGGACAGGGGCGCACATACGCAGTATTTT; clone size: many; D gene: TRBD1; J gene: TRBJ2-3; V gene: TRBV20-1
CDR3 protein: CSARDNVNSHF; CDR3 DNA: TGCAGTGCTAGAGATAATGTGAACAGCCATTTT; clone size: many; D gene: .; J gene: TRBJ1-5; V gene: TRBV20-1
CDR3 protein: CSARVQGSTDTQYF; CDR3 DNA: TGCAGTGCTAGAGTACAGGGGAGCACAGATACGCAGTATTTT; clone size: many; D gene: TRBD1; J gene: TRBJ2-3; V gene: TRBV20-1
CDR3 protein: CASSQVPDRVYGYTF; CDR3 DNA: TGTGCCAGCAGCCAAGTCCCGGACAGGGTCTATGGCTACACCTTC; clone size: many; D gene: TRBD1; J gene: TRBJ1-2; V gene: TRBV4-2
CDR3 protein: CASSVGTEIEKLFF; CDR3 DNA: TGTGCTAGCAGTGTGGGGACAGAGATCGAAAAACTGTTTTTT; clone size: many; D gene: TRBD1; J gene: TRBJ1-4; V gene: TRBV7-8
CDR3 protein: CASSLIRDTEAFF; CDR3 DNA: TGTGCCAGCAGTTTGATCAGGGACACTGAAGCTTTCTTT; clone size: many; D gene: .; J gene: TRBJ1-1; V gene: TRBV12-3/TRBV12-4
CDR3 protein: CASSLGSPADTQYF; CDR3 DNA: TGCGCCAGCAGCTTGGGCTCCCCGGCAGATACGCAGTATTTT; clone size: .; D gene: .; J gene: TRBJ2-3; V gene: TRBV5-1
CDR3 protein: CAASAGTGDTGELFF; CDR3 DNA: TGTGCCGCCTCCGCCGGGACAGGGGACACCGGGGAGCTGTTTTTT; clone size: medium-sized; D gene: TRBD1; J gene: TRBJ2-2; V gene: TRBV6-1
CDR3 protein: CASSSGGGEAFF; CDR3 DNA: TGTGCCAGCAGCTCCGGGGGCGGTGAAGCTTTCTTT; clone size: many; D gene: .; J gene: TRBJ1-1; V gene: TRBV11-2
CDR3 protein: CASSPGLAGGIQYNEQFF; CDR3 DNA: TGTGCCAGTAGCCCTGGACTAGCGGGAGGGATACAATACAATGAGCAGTTCTTC; clone size: many; D gene: TRBD2; J gene: TRBJ2-1; V gene: TRBV19
CDR3 protein: CASSLSRVTGGGTRELFF; CDR3 DNA: TGTGCCAGCAGCCTATCCCGCGTGACAGGGGGCGGAACCAGGGAGCTGTTTTTT; clone size: .; D gene: TRBD1; J gene: TRBJ2-2; V gene: TRBV6-2/TRBV6-3
CDR3 protein: CASDHSGDGANTGELFF; CDR3 DNA: TGTGCTAGTGACCACTCGGGGGATGGAGCGAACACCGGGGAGCTGTTTTTT; clone size: few; D gene: .; J gene: TRBJ2-2; V gene: TRBV12-5
CDR3 protein: CASNLGGEADNEQFF; CDR3 DNA: TGTGCCAGCAATCTGGGGGGGGAGGCGGACAATGAGCAGTTCTTC; clone size: many; D gene: TRBD2; J gene: TRBJ2-1; V gene: TRBV12-3/TRBV12-4
CDR3 protein: CASSGANTEAFF; CDR3 DNA: TGTGCCAGCAGTGGCGCGAACACTGAAGCTTTCTTC; clone size: many; D gene: .; J gene: TRBJ1-1; V gene: TRBV9
CDR3 protein: CASASLFRAEGQYF; CDR3 DNA: TGTGCCAGCGCGAGCTTGTTCCGGGCGGAGGGGCAGTACTTC; clone size: many; D gene: .; J gene: TRBJ2-7; V gene: TRBV28
CDR3 protein: CASSFRNTEAFF; CDR3 DNA: TGTGCCAGCAGCTTTCGGAACACTGAAGCTTTCTTT; clone size: .; D gene: .; J gene: TRBJ1-1; V gene: TRBV5-6
CDR3 protein: CSKTSGAQETQYF; CDR3 DNA: TGCAGTAAGACTAGCGGGGCCCAAGAGACCCAGTACTTC; clone size: many; D gene: TRBD2; J gene: TRBJ2-5; V gene: TRBV20-1
CDR3 protein: CASNRLAAETQYF; CDR3 DNA: TGTGCCAGTAACAGACTAGCGGCTGAGACCCAGTACTTC; clone size: .; D gene: TRBD2; J gene: TRBJ2-5; V gene: TRBV6-1
CDR3 protein: CAIGGTGDSYEQYF; CDR3 DNA: TGTGCCATCGGGGGGACAGGGGACTCCTACGAGCAGTACTTC; clone size: few; D gene: TRBD1; J gene: TRBJ2-7; V gene: TRBV10-3
CDR3 protein: CASSATSQYVSQHF; CDR3 DNA: TGTGCCAGTAGTGCGACGTCACAGTACGTGTCCCAGCATTTT; clone size: few; D gene: .; J gene: TRBJ1-5; V gene: TRBV19
CDR3 protein: CATSRDVRGQVAWGGKTFF; CDR3 DNA: TGTGCCACCAGCAGAGATGTGAGAGGACAGGTGGCTTGGGGGGGGAAAACTTTCTTT; clone size: few; D gene: TRBD1; J gene: TRBJ1-1; V gene: TRBV15
CDR3 protein: CASSIRPEDTQYF; CDR3 DNA: TGCGCCAGCAGCATACGACCGGAAGATACGCAGTATTTT; clone size: once; D gene: .; J gene: TRBJ2-3; V gene: TRBV5-1
CDR3 protein: CASSTSYTEAFF; CDR3 DNA: TGTGCCAGCAGCACCAGTTACACTGAAGCTTTCTTT; clone size: many; D gene: .; J gene: TRBJ1-1; V gene: TRBV12-3/TRBV12-4
CDR3 protein: CASSVDRSTDTQYF; CDR3 DNA: TGTGCCAGCAGTGTTGACAGGAGCACAGATACGCAGTATTTT; clone size: .; D gene: .; J gene: TRBJ2-3; V gene: TRBV6-4